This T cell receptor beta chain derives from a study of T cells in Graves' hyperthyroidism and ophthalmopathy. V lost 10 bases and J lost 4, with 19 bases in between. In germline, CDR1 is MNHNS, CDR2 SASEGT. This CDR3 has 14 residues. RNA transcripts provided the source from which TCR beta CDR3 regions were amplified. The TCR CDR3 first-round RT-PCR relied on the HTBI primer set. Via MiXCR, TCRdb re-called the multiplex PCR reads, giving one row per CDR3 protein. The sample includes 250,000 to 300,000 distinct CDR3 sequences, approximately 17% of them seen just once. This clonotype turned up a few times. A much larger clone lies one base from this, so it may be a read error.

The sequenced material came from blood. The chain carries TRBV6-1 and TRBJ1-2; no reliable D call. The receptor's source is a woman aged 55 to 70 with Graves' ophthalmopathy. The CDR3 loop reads CANSVVRGSYGYTF. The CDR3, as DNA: TGTGCCAACAGCGTAGTTCGGGGATCCTATGGCTACACCTTC.